There are many counts of the clone carrying this T cell receptor (beta chain). Primers used for first-strand cDNA, a TRAV- and TRBV-specific set, covered both alpha and beta chains. The authors ran around 22 PCR cycles to amplify TCRs with a constant-region primer and V-primer adapter. One entry per CDR3 protein results from TCRdb running MiXCR on the reads. The repertoire includes around 99,000 distinct CDR3 sequences, 9.4% of them detected once, and under 1.1% sits in the top ten. This sample is drawn from a study of low-dose radiotherapy and immunotherapy resistance in tumors. Study context: Aspirin 300 mg was given orally each day for four cycles from cycle 1 day 1.

Indicated time point: before trial treatment. Low-dose radiotherapy, low-dose cyclophosphamide, aspirin, ipilimumab and nivolumab were all given to the donors. Per the germline V gene, CDR1 is LNHDA and CDR2 is SQIVND (reference sequence). Unmatched junction bases numbered 9, after V lost 3 bases and J lost 5 bases. The CDR3 is 16 residues long. This specimen was PBMCs, taken before treatment. This TCR came from a male donor with prostate cancer. The V gene is TRBV19, the J gene TRBJ2-5; 10 bases match TRBD2. CDR3 residues: CASSIGLAGVGETQYF. The DNA of the CDR3 is TGTGCCAGTAGTATCGGGCTAGCGGGAGTGGGGGAGACCCAGTACTTC. The full variable domain, rest sourced from reference TRBV19 and TRBJ2-5, is DGGITQSPKYLFRKEGQNVTLSCEQNLNHDAMYWYRQDPGQGLRLIYYSQIVNDFQKGDIAEGYSVSREKKESFPLTVTSAQKNPTAFYLCASSIGLAGVGETQYFGPGTRLLVL.